A selection of T cell receptor beta chains follows, all from one sample in a study of T-cell memory formation after mild COVID-19. TCRdb analysed the 5' RACE reads with MiXCR anew, one entry per CDR3 protein. The table shows about 110,000 distinct CDR3 sequences, with around 12% occurring only once. The specimen sequenced was PBMCs or a T cell subset sorted from them (not recorded which). Source of these receptors: an adult woman who had mild COVID-19 (a few samples of this study predate the infection). Cell type and time point are not known. CDR3s include the opening cysteine and the closing phenylalanine or tryptophan. The D gene is left open where the match is weak. Clone size is not always given. Where it is, it says once, few, many or a class for expanded clones.

size: few; J: TRBJ2-3; V: TRBV7-6; D: .; DNA: TGTGCCAGCAGCTTCGATCAGGCGGGGAGCACAGATACGCAGTATTTT; CDR3: CASSFDQAGSTDTQYF
size: .; J: TRBJ2-1; V: TRBV7-9; D: TRBD2; DNA: TGTGCCAGCAGCTCGGGGACTAGCGGGAGAAATGAGCAGTTCTTC; CDR3: CASSSGTSGRNEQFF
size: few; J: TRBJ1-2; V: TRBV12-3/TRBV12-4; D: .; DNA: TGTGCCAGCTCCGCTGGCTATGGCTACACCTTC; CDR3: CASSAGYGYTF
size: .; J: TRBJ1-4; V: TRBV28; D: .; DNA: TGTGCCAGCAGTTTAAAGTGGGGTGGCCATGAAAAACTGTTTTTT; CDR3: CASSLKWGGHEKLFF
size: .; J: TRBJ2-5; V: TRBV15; D: TRBD1; DNA: TGTGCCACCAGCAGAGGAGGGACAGGTTGGGAAGAGACCCAGTACTTC; CDR3: CATSRGGTGWEETQYF
size: few; J: TRBJ1-1; V: TRBV6-5; D: .; DNA: TGTGCCAGCAGTCTCTCCCGGCAGACTGAAGCTTTCTTT; CDR3: CASSLSRQTEAFF
size: .; J: TRBJ2-1; V: TRBV20-1; D: TRBD2; DNA: TGCAGTGCTAGAGTGAGTGGGATAGCGGGAGATGGCAATGAGCAGTTCTTC; CDR3: CSARVSGIAGDGNEQFF
size: .; J: TRBJ2-1; V: TRBV7-9; D: .; DNA: TGTGCCAGCAGCTTCGGTGGATTCTCCTACAATGAGCAGTTCTTC; CDR3: CASSFGGFSYNEQFF
size: .; J: TRBJ2-1; V: TRBV6-6; D: TRBD1; DNA: TGTGCCAGCAGTTACAGGGACAGGGCCTACAATGAGCAGTTCTTC; CDR3: CASSYRDRAYNEQFF
size: many; J: TRBJ2-1; V: TRBV20-1; D: TRBD2; DNA: TGCAGTGCTAAACCGGGGGGCAATGAGCAGTTCTTC; CDR3: CSAKPGGNEQFF
size: few; J: TRBJ1-2; V: TRBV6-5; D: TRBD1; DNA: TGTGCCAGCAGTTACTTTGGGGACAGGATCTATGGCTACACCTTC; CDR3: CASSYFGDRIYGYTF